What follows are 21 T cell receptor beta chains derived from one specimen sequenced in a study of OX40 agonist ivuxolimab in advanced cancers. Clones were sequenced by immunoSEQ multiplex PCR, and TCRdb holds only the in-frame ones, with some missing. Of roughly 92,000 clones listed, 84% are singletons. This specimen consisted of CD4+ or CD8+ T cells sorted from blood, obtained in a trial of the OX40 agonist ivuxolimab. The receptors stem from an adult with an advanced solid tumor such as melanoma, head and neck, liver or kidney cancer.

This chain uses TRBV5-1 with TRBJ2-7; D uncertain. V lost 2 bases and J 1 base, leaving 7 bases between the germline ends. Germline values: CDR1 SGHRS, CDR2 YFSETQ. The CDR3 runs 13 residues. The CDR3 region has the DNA TGCGCCAGCAGCTTAGGATCGTCCTACGAGCAGTACTTC. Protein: CASSLGSSYEQYF.

The CDR3 DNA sequence: TGTGCCAGCAGCCCCGAAGGGGCAGATTATGGCTACACCTTC. Translation: CASSPEGADYGYTF. V and J are TRBV7-2 and TRBJ1-2; possibly TRBD1 for D (5 bases). Per germline, CDR1 SGHTA and CDR2 FQGNSA. Trimming took 5 bases from V and 5 from J, leaving 15 bases between them. The CDR3 runs to 14 residues.

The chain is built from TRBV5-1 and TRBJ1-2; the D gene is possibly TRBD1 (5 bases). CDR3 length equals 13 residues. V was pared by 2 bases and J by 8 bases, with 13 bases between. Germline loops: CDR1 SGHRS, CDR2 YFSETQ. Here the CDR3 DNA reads TGCGCCAGCAGCTTTGACAGCAGTGACGGCTACACCTTC. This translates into CASSFDSSDGYTF.

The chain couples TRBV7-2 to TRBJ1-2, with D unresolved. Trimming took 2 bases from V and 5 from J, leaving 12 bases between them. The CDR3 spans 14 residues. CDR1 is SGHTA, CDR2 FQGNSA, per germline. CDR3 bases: TGTGCCAGCAGCTTAAACAGTGGGCCTTATGGCTACACCTTC. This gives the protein CASSLNSGPYGYTF.

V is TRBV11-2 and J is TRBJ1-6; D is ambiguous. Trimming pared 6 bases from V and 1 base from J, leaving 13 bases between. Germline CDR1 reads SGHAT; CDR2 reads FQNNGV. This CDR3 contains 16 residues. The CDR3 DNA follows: TGTGCCAGCAGTCCCACTCTTCCGTCCTATAATTCACCCCTCCACTTT. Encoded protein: CASSPTLPSYNSPLHF.

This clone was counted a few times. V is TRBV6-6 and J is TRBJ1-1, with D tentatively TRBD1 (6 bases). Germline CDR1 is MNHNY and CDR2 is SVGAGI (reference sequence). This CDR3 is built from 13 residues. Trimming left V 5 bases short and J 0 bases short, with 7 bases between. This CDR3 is CASSGDMNTEAFF. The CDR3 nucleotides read TGTGCCAGCAGTGGGGACATGAACACTGAAGCTTTCTTT.

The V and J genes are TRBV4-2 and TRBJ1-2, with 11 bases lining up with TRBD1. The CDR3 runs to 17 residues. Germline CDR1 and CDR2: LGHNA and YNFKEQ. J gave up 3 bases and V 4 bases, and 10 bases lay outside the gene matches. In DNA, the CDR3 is TGTGCCAGCAGCCCATATTCGGGACAGGGGGTCGACTATGGCTACACCTTC. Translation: CASSPYSGQGVDYGYTF.

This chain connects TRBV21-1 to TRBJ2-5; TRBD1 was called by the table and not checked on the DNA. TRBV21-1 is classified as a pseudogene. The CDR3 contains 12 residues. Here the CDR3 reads CASLQSQETQYF. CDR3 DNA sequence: TGTGCCAGCTTACAAAGCCAAGAGACCCAGTACTTC.

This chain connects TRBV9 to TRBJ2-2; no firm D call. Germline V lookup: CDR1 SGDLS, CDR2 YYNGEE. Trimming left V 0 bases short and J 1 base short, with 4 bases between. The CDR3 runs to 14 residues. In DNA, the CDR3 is TGTGCCAGCAGCGTAGGGAGGAACACCGGGGAGCTGTTTTTT. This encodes CASSVGRNTGELFF.

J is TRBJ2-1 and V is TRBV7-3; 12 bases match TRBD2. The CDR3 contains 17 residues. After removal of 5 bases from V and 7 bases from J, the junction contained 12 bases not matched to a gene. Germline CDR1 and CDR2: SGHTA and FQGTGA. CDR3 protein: CASSPRPLAGGINEQFF. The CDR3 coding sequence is TGTGCCAGCAGCCCCCGGCCCCTAGCGGGGGGGATAAATGAGCAGTTCTTC.

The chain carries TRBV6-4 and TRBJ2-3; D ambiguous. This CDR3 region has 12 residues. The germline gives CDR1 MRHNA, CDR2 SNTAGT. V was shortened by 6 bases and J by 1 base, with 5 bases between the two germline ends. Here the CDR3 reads CASSMGTDTQYF. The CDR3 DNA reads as TGTGCCAGCAGCATGGGCACAGATACGCAGTATTTT.

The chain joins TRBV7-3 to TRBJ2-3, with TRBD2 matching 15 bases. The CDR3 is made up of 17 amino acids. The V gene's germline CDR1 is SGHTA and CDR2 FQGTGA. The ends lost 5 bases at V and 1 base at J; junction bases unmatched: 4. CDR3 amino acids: CASSTRTSGGGTDTQYF. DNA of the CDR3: TGTGCCAGCAGCACCCGGACTAGCGGGGGGGGCACAGATACGCAGTATTTT.

CDR3 region: CSVEDRARGGTGRLGYTF. The CDR3 DNA sequence: TGCAGCGTTGAAGATCGGGCAAGGGGTGGGACAGGGCGTTTGGGCTACACCTTC. This chain uses TRBV29-1 with TRBJ1-2, with 9 bases identical to TRBD1. The CDR3 is 18 amino acids. Germline trimming cut 0 bases from V and 8 bases from J; bases unmatched to any gene: 19. Germline-derived CDR1 and CDR2 are SQVTM and ANQGSEA.

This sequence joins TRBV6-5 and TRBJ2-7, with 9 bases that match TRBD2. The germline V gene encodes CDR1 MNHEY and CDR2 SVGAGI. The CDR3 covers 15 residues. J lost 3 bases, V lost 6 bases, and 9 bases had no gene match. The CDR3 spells CASSRISGGDYEQYF. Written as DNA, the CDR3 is TGTGCCAGCAGCCGGATTAGCGGGGGAGACTACGAGCAGTACTTC.

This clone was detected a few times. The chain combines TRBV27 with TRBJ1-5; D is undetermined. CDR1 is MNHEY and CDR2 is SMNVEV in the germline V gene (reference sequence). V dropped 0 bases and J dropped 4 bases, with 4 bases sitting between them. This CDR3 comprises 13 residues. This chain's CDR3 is CASSLSQNQPQHF. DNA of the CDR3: TGTGCCAGCAGTTTATCGCAGAATCAGCCCCAGCATTTT.

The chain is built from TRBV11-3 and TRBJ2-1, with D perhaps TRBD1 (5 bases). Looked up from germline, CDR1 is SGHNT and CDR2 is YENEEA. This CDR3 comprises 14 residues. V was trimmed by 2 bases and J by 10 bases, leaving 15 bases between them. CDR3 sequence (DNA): TGTGCCAGCAGCTTACAAGGCAGGGTACAAGAGCAGTTCTTC. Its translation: CASSLQGRVQEQFF.

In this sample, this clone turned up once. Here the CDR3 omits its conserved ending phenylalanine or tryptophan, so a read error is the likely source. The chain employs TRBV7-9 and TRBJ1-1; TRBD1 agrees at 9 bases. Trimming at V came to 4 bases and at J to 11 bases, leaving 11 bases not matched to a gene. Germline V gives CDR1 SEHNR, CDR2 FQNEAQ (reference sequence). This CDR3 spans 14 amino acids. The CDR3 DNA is TGTGCCAGCAGCTCCTCTGGGTGGACAGGGGAGGCTTTCTCT. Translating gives CASSSSGWTGEAFS.

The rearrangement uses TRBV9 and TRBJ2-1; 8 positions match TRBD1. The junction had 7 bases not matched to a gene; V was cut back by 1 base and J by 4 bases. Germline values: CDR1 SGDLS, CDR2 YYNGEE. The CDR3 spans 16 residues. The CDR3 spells CASSVRLRGLYNEQFF. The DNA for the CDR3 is TGTGCCAGCAGCGTACGCCTCAGGGGGCTTTACAATGAGCAGTTCTTC.

The CDR3 region is CASSPADRGAFF. The CDR3 nucleotides are TGTGCCAGCTCACCAGCCGACAGGGGAGCTTTCTTT. The V gene is TRBV18, the J gene TRBJ1-1; the match to TRBD1 covers 8 bases. Trimming at V came to 2 bases and at J to 10 bases, leaving 3 bases not matched to a gene. There are 12 residues in the CDR3. Germline CDR1 reads KGHSH; CDR2 reads LQKENI.

As DNA, the CDR3 is TGTGCCACCAGCAGAAGGGACACCGGGGAGCTGTTTTTT. This gives the protein CATSRRDTGELFF. The chain combines TRBV15 with TRBJ2-2; D remains ambiguous. Between the trimmed V and J ends, which lost 2 bases and 3 bases, there was a span of 4 bases. The germline gives CDR1 LNHNV, CDR2 YYDKDF (reference sequence). The CDR3 covers 13 residues.

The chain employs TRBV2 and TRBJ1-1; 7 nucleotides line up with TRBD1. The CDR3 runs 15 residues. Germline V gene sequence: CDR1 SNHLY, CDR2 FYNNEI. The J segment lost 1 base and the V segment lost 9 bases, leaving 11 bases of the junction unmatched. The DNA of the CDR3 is TGTGCCAGTTTTGAGGGACAGTCTCAGAACACTGAAGCTTTCTTT. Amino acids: CASFEGQSQNTEAFF.